This entry lists 15 T cell receptor beta chains sequenced from one sample in a study of T cell repertoires in cytomegalovirus infection. These receptors lack a known antigen. Each CDR3 protein is one row after TCRdb ran MiXCR on the reads. The sample yields approximately 390,000 distinct CDR3 sequences, approximately 35% seen once. The sequencing here drew on cultured PBMCs, taken from culture after CMV antigen stimulation. The receptors here all came from a human donor in good health (CMV status not recorded). Some clones in this sample may be carry-over from other donors' samples.

This sequence joins TRBV6-2 or TRBV6-3 and TRBJ1-1; D gene ambiguous. CDR1 is MNHEY and CDR2 is SVGEGT in the germline V gene. Trimming took 4 bases from V and 0 from J, leaving 15 bases between them. The CDR3 loop spans 16 amino acids. CDR3 loop: CASSCPIYELNTEAFF. CDR3 sequence (DNA): TGTGCCAGCAGTTGCCCGATATATGAGTTGAACACTGAAGCTTTCTTT.

The V and J genes are TRBV5-1 and TRBJ2-5; a possible D gene is TRBD2 (6 bases). The germline CDR1 and CDR2 sequences are SGHRS and YFSETQ. The CDR3 contains 15 residues. V gave up 3 bases and J gave up 4 bases, with 16 bases separating them. CDR3: CASSYGRSVGETQYF. In nucleotides, the CDR3 is TGCGCCAGCAGCTACGGGAGAAGCGTTGGAGAGACCCAGTACTTC.

This clonotype was counted a few times. The chain combines TRBV11-2 with TRBJ2-7, with a possible D match to TRBD1 (5 bases). The CDR3 sequence is 13 residues long. Germline-derived CDR1 and CDR2 are SGHAT and FQNNGV. Trimming shortened V by 2 bases and J by 3 bases, and 8 bases separated the two germline ends. The CDR3 DNA sequence: TGTGCCAGCAGCTTATCAGGGAACTACGAGCAGTACGTC. Encoded protein: CASSLSGNYEQYV.

The rearrangement joins TRBV6-6 to TRBJ2-5; D is uncertain. With 6 bases removed from V and 2 bases from J, the gap between germline ends came to 13 bases. In germline, CDR1 is MNHNY, CDR2 SVGAGI (reference sequence). This CDR3 spans 14 amino acids. The CDR3 DNA is TGTGCCAGCAGACTACCCAGAACTCAAGAGACCCAGTACTTC. Translating it yields CASRLPRTQETQYF.

The chain employs TRBV6-2 or TRBV6-3 and TRBJ2-3; 9 bases agree with TRBD1. CDR1 MNHEY and CDR2 SVGEGT come from the germline V gene. This CDR3 comprises 19 residues. The V gene end was trimmed by 5 bases and the J gene end by 1 base; junction bases not matched to a gene: 16. The CDR3 loop reads CASSTDRGTSSGGTDTQYF. In nucleotides, the CDR3 is TGTGCCAGCAGTACGGACAGGGGTACGTCTAGCGGAGGCACAGATACGCAGTATTTT.

The J gene is TRBJ1-1, the V gene TRBV4-1; TRBD1 is a possible D gene (6 bases). From germline, CDR1 is MGHRA and CDR2 YSYEKL. The CDR3 is made up of 16 amino acids. The ends were cut back, 1 base at V and 5 bases at J, with 17 bases in the middle. This CDR3 is CASSQGRQAGITEAFF. Here the CDR3 DNA reads TGCGCCAGCAGCCAAGGGAGACAGGCGGGGATAACTGAAGCTTTCTTT.

This clonotype was observed a handful of times. This chain joins TRBV10-3 and TRBJ1-6; D gene ambiguous. Trimming took off 2 bases at V and 7 bases at J, with 12 bases between the two ends. The CDR3 length is 15 residues. Germline V CDR1 and CDR2: ENHRY, SYGVKD. The CDR3 here is CAISETRGLNSPLHF. Written as DNA, the CDR3 is TGTGCCATCAGTGAGACTCGAGGGTTAAATTCACCCCTCCACTTT.

This chain uses TRBV20-1 with TRBJ2-1, with TRBD2 identical over 8 bases. The V and J ends lost 4 bases and 6 bases, in that order; junction bases with no gene match: 8. CDR1 is DFQATT, CDR2 SNEGSKA, per germline (reference sequence). The CDR3 totals 14 residues. The DNA for the CDR3 is TGCAGTGCTATCCGAGCGGGAGCTTTCAATGAGCAGTTCTTC. This translates into CSAIRAGAFNEQFF.

The V gene is TRBV14, the J gene TRBJ2-2, with 9 bases identical to TRBD1. Per the germline V gene, CDR1 is SGHDN and CDR2 is FVKESK. CDR3 length: 18 amino acids. With V trimmed by 1 base and J by 0 bases, 6 bases remained unmatched. CDR3 protein: CASSQARWDRANTGELFF. For the CDR3, the DNA is TGTGCCAGCAGCCAAGCAAGATGGGACAGGGCGAACACCGGGGAGCTGTTTTTT.

CDR3 protein: CASSLNRAGEKLFF. Written as DNA, the CDR3 is TGTGCCAGCAGCTTAAACAGGGCCGGGGAAAAACTGTTTTTT. The chain employs TRBV7-6 and TRBJ1-4; D may be TRBD1 (6 bases). V was trimmed by 2 bases and J by 8 bases, leaving 12 bases between them. The CDR3 extends over 14 amino acids. CDR1 is SGHVS, CDR2 FNYEAQ, per germline.

This clonotype has only one observation. The rearrangement links TRBV12-3 or TRBV12-4 to TRBJ2-6; 8 positions agree with TRBD1. There are 19 residues in the CDR3. The ends lost 3 bases at V and 1 base at J; junction bases unmatched: 11. The CDR3: CASSFVGTGTRSGANVLTF. CDR3 DNA: TGTGCCAGCAGTTTTGTCGGGACAGGAACTCGGTCTGGGGCCAACGTCCTGACTTTC.

V and J are TRBV5-1 and TRBJ2-1; D is ambiguous. CDR3 length: 14 amino acids. V was trimmed by 6 bases and J by 1 base, leaving 11 bases between them. The germline V gene has CDR1 SGHRS and CDR2 YFSETQ. The CDR3 here is CASTYDTSYNEQFF. CDR3 DNA sequence: TGCGCCAGCACTTACGACACTTCCTACAATGAGCAGTTCTTC.

The chain has TRBV7-6 and TRBJ2-2; D ambiguous. V lost 4 bases, J lost 4 bases, and 10 bases lay in between. The CDR3 consists of 14 residues. Looked up from germline, CDR1 is SGHVS and CDR2 is FNYEAQ. CDR3 bases: TGTGCCAGCAGCTCGCAGATGGGCACCGGGGAGCTGTTTTTT. Amino acids: CASSSQMGTGELFF.

This clonotype was seen many times. The chain recombines TRBV10-3 with TRBJ2-7, with 14 nucleotides matching TRBD2. V was clipped by 6 bases and J by 5 bases; unmatched bases: 9. The CDR3 is made up of 16 amino acids. Looked up from germline, CDR1 is ENHRY and CDR2 is SYGVKD. CDR3 nucleotides: TGTGCCATCAGGGGGGGGACTAGCGGGAGAATCAACGAGCAGTACGTC. Protein sequence: CAIRGGTSGRINEQYV.

The CDR3 protein is CASSLDQAGYGYTF. DNA for the CDR3: TGTGCCAGCAGTTTAGACCAAGCGGGCTATGGCTACACCTTC. This chain connects TRBV12-3 or TRBV12-4 to TRBJ1-2; D gene unclear. Trimming took 1 base from V and 4 from J, leaving 10 bases between them. This CDR3 comprises 14 residues.